This record covers a single T cell receptor (beta chain). The CDR3 length is 13 residues. Trimming at V came to 4 bases and at J to 6 bases, leaving 5 bases not matched to a gene. Germline-derived CDR1 and CDR2 are SGDLS and YYNGEE. The data are from a study of blood T cell repertoires in COVID-19. About the research overall: Italy, Spain and the United States were the sources of the convalescent and acute COVID-19 samples.

Only in-frame clones appear in the TCRdb table, and some are missing; sequencing was by immunoSEQ multiplex PCR. This table has 200,000 to 250,000 clones, roughly 89% appearing once. This chain links TRBV9 with TRBJ1-2; TRBD1 aligns across 8 bases. The sample consisted of PBMCs or T cells enriched from blood (not recorded which). The TCR comes from a woman aged 25 to 39 who had recovered from COVID-19. In DNA form, the CDR3 reads TGTGCCAGCAGCACGGGACAGGCGGATGGCTACACCTTC. Translation gives CASSTGQADGYTF.